Described below is a single T cell receptor beta chain sequence and its context. This clonotype was counted at least ten times. Its antigen is currently not known. There are no base qualities to consult, and no much larger clone falls within one base. This sample was included in a study of regulatory T cells in long-lasting Graves disease (TCRdb year 2021). For the wider study: In the newly diagnosed Graves' disease group, patients had been taking antithyroid drugs for less than 3 months. Persistent Graves' disease patients were compared with newly diagnosed Graves' disease patients by peripheral blood TCR sequencing and RNA sequencing. The study was conducted in China and was registered as a clinical trial. A total of roughly 35 samples underwent TCR sequencing: around 13 from persistent and around 20 from newly diagnosed Graves' disease patients.

The library came from multiplex PCR. Data came from an Illumina HiSeq 4000. To build TCR beta libraries, CDR3 regions were amplified by Arm-PCR using iRepertoire HTBI primers. Gel purification was performed on PCR products prior to sequencing. Per the source publication's procedure: A total of some 60 TRBV and 14 TRBJ segments were identified across samples and were used for gene usage analysis of CDR3 amino acid clonotypes. COPE and FqMerger were used to merge the filtered high-quality paired reads into contigs. BLAST was used to align contigs to the IMGT TRBV, TRBD and TRBJ reference genes, and CDR3 was defined following IMGT. Clonotypes above 0.1% frequency were classified as highly expanded clones. Shannon entropy was used to measure repertoire diversity, and the Gini coefficient was used to measure V-J evenness. Clonotypes shared by more than one individual were considered public. Clones were called with MiXCR by TCRdb after fastp trimmed the public reads at Q25, and only in-frame beta chains were retained. CDR3 protein duplicates are merged, each entry listing the most common genes and DNA. TCRdb's processing, not the authors' own work, is the source of the V and J calls. The table for this sample lists 420,000 or so distinct CDR3 sequences; roughly 17% of them were counted only once. About 25% of the sample is taken by the ten largest.

The time point label here, explained by the study, means: newly diagnosed GD, antithyroid drugs for less than 3 months. For both TCR sequencing and RNA sequencing, RNA was extracted from PBMCs in TRIzol. The diagnosis of Graves' disease followed American Thyroid Association guidelines. Recruitment of patients was carried out at an endocrinology department in Xi'an, China. From each patient, around 9 milliliters of peripheral blood was collected into an EDTA anticoagulant tube. Ficoll Paque Plus density gradient separation was used to isolate PBMCs, and no additional T cell sorting was done. An Agilent 2100 Bioanalyzer and agarose gel were used to assess RNA quality, and a NanoDrop 2000 was used to measure RNA concentration. Study-wide findings and limitations: Persistent Graves' disease patients showed lower TCR Shannon entropy and fewer highly expanded clones than newly diagnosed patients, suggesting clonal expansion. As a limitation, the authors acknowledged that the small sample size may reduce accuracy. Only the TCR beta chain was sequenced and analyzed. Patients with persistent disease shared more public clonotypes (about 3,000) than newly diagnosed patients did (around 930). Only peripheral blood was studied, because thyroid tissue, the primary lesion, was inaccessible.

The sample was also reused in another study, on T cells in Graves' hyperthyroidism and ophthalmopathy. The second study also describes: A patient counted as having stable Graves' hyperthyroidism if no progression to ophthalmopathy occurred over 18 months of follow-up. Hyperthyroidism patients were aged 18 to 65 years and newly diagnosed, with disease duration of less than 2 months. Any patient with an uncontrolled infection, another autoimmune disease, pregnancy or lactation was excluded. Clinical symptoms, serum thyroxine and TRAb, thyroid ultrasound, and orbital computed tomography formed the basis for the diagnoses. A first-round RT-PCR of the TCR CDR3 used the HTBI primer set with the Qiagen OneStep RT-PCR kit. Most expanded thyroid clonotypes (frequency above 0.001) were also detected in blood, a finding suggesting that blood repertoires may reflect thyroid immune responses. A model built on a 13 V-J signature distinguished ophthalmopathy from stable hyperthyroidism, reaching roughly 88% sensitivity and 81% to 83% specificity in cross-validation and 80%/75% in testing. In validation, the model predicted progression to ophthalmopathy a median of 6.5 months before onset, with approximately 71% sensitivity and about 75% specificity. To identify distinguishing TCR V-J signatures, a discovery cohort of some 99 patients was used, comprising 40 to 45 with Graves' ophthalmopathy and around 57 with stable Graves' hyperthyroidism. Prospective prediction of ophthalmopathy was tested in an independent validation cohort of some 20 hyperthyroidism patients and approximately 17 patients who later progressed to ophthalmopathy. The approximately 97 discovery patients were randomly divided into training and test sets at a 7:3 ratio. Thyroid tissue and blood T-cell repertoires from six Graves' hyperthyroidism patients were also compared in the study. Once sampling was done, hyperthyroidism patients were given methimazole at a starting dose of 30 mg daily, whereas ophthalmopathy patients were given high-dose intravenous methylprednisolone. Libraries were constructed in a second round of multiplex PCR, after which size selection and purification were carried out. Libraries were sequenced paired-end with 100 bp reads on an Illumina HiSeq2000. SOAPnuke was used to process the raw data, with reads discarded if the reads contained adapters or uncalled bases, had a mean Phred below 15, or lacked an exact constant-primer or identifier match. High-quality paired reads were merged using COPE v1.2.5, and each unique nucleotide sequence was defined as a clonotype. MiTCR v1.1 was used to align the clonotypes against IMGT TRBV, TRBD and TRBJ reference segments. Only V-J combinations with frequency above 0.0001, covering approximately 99% of repertoires, were analysed. The TCS score was defined as F50 (clonal expansion) divided by E x V (chaos), with BLOSUM62-based TCRdist calculated between CDR3 peptides within each V-J. Welch's t-statistics and random forest reduced some 510 V-J features to 13, which were used in a naive Bayes classifier (R e1071). Sample size was not statistically predetermined, and blinding of investigators to group allocation was not performed. According to the paper, TCR Vbeta CDR3 sequencing was carried out on 135 peripheral blood samples, which came from fewer than 50 ophthalmopathy, around 74 hyperthyroidism and some 17 progressor patients.

Sequencing was performed on peripheral blood mononuclear cells (PBMCs), taken at new diagnosis, from a patient treated with antithyroid drugs. The receptor comes from a woman younger than 30 with Graves disease. Donor details come from another sample of the same person, matched by shared clones.

The CDR3: CSVRSGTVSEAFF. In nucleotide form, the sequence is TGCAGCGTACGTTCCGGGACGGTCTCTGAAGCTTTCTTT. The sequence links TRBV29-1 to TRBJ1-1, with TRBD1 perhaps the D gene, on 5 matching bases. The germline V gene specifies SQVTM as CDR1 and ANQGSEA as CDR2. The CDR3 spans 13 residues, from the cysteine through the phenylalanine. Only the CDR3 DNA stays, 39 bases, in frame from base 1. V is shortened by 6 bases, J by 6 bases, and the region joining them spans 17 bases.